This T cell receptor beta chain was sequenced for a study of CD8+CD57+ T cells in acquired aplastic anemia. About the study: Roughly 3.2 ug was the average amount of DNA from sorted CD4+ and CD8+ cells. Whole-study findings and limits: The number of CD8+ CDR3 sequences shared by patients and controls was about 30. In CD8+ cells, Simpson's diversity showed no significant difference between patients and controls.

Note on this clonotype: The target antigen is unknown.

Genomic DNA, serving as template, underwent TCR beta VDJ and CDR3 profiling. TCRdb re-called the reads with MiXCR, one entry per CDR3 protein. The sample yields hundreds of thousands of distinct CDR3 sequences, around a third seen once. V lost 5 bases to trimming and J lost 0 bases; unmatched junction nucleotides: 5. This CDR3 comprises 14 residues. Germline loops: CDR1 DFQATT, CDR2 SNEGSKA (reference sequence). Sequencing was done on patients that had shown CD8+CD57+ cell expansion by flow cytometry. Sampling of blood occurred while the patients had still received no therapy. The TCR sequence derives from a human donor with aplastic anemia. The rearrangement uses TRBV20-1 and TRBJ2-7; 9 bases align to TRBD2. What was sequenced was sorted CD4+, CD8+, or CD8+CD57+ T cells (not recorded which) from PBMCs. CDR3 DNA sequence: TGCAGTGCTCGGAAGGGACTAGCCTCCTACGAGCAGTACTTC. It codes for CSARKGLASYEQYF.